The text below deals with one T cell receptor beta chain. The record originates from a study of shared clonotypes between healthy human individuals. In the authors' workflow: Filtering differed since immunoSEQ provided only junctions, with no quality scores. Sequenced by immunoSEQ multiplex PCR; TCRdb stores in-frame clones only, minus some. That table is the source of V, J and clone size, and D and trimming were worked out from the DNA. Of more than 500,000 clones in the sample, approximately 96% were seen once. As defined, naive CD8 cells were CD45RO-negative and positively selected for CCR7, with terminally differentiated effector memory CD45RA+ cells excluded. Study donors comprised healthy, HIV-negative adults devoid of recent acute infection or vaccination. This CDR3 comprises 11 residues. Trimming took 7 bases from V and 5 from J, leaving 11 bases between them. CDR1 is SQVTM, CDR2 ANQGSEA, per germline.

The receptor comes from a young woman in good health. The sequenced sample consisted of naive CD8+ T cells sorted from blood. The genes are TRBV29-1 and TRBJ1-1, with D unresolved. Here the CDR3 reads CSASGVTEAFF. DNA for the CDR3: TGCAGCGCCAGCGGGGTAACTGAAGCTTTCTTT.